This is a list of T cell receptor beta chains from one sample in a study of blood T cell repertoires in COVID-19. Here immunoSEQ multiplex PCR was the method, and the copy in TCRdb shows in-frame clones only, minus some. The sample carries some 56,000 clones, about 83% recorded once. The source material was peripheral blood. These receptor sequences come from a woman of 80 years or more with acute or convalescent COVID-19. Both conserved end residues are part of each CDR3. Only some rows state a clone size, as once, few, many or a class for expanded clones.

clone_size | j_call | v_call | cdr3_aa
NA | TRBJ1-1 | TRBV19 | CASSPWGPMNTEAFF
NA | TRBJ1-6 | TRBV9 | CASSVGGTTYNSPLHF
NA | TRBJ2-1 | TRBV9 | CASSVGTSGDHEQFF
once | TRBJ2-1 | TRBV28 | CASSSSAGGKKRNEQFF
NA | TRBJ1-5 | TRBV6-1 | CASSDGGMNQPQHF
NA | TRBJ1-1 | TRBV5-1 | CASSLSGMENTEAFF
once | TRBJ2-2 | TRBV3-1/TRBV3-2 | CASIGQGREVGELFF
NA | TRBJ2-1 | TRBV7-6 | CASSQNPGQGADEQFF
NA | TRBJ1-3 | TRBV6-5 | CASSYEGVRGNTIYF
NA | TRBJ1-2 | TRBV7-9 | CASTLFARSDGYTF
NA | TRBJ2-5 | TRBV7-7 | CASSNDRGHGETQYF
NA | TRBJ1-3 | TRBV9 | CASSGISRPHSGNTIYF
NA | TRBJ2-2 | TRBV5-4 | CASSWGRANTGELFF
NA | TRBJ2-6 | TRBV5-6 | CASSFWTGSYSGANVLTF
once | TRBJ2-1 | TRBV2 | CASSGLTEQFF
NA | TRBJ2-2 | TRBV2 | CASSADRAGELFF
NA | TRBJ2-3 | TRBV18 | CASSPLAGPLDTQYF
NA | TRBJ2-7 | TRBV19 | CASSIGPSYEQYF
NA | TRBJ2-2 | TRBV5-1 | CASSLLLQPDTGELFF
few | TRBJ1-1 | TRBV2 | CASSNGQGRNTEAFF
NA | TRBJ2-3 | TRBV5-1 | CASSIQGDSTDTQYF
NA | TRBJ2-2 | TRBV9 | CASSPRPLAGTGELFF
NA | TRBJ2-7 | TRBV20-1 | CSASTSGTYEQYF
NA | TRBJ2-5 | TRBV27 | CASSFYQGEETQYF
NA | TRBJ1-2 | TRBV11-2 | CASSATARNTYGYTF
NA | TRBJ2-3 | TRBV19 | CASSNPSGRDTQYF
once | TRBJ1-5 | TRBV3-1/TRBV3-2 | CASSQSQVSNQPQHF
NA | TRBJ2-3 | TRBV12-5 | CASGLLTSTDTQYF
NA | TRBJ1-6 | TRBV6-4 | CASSDESSSYNSPLHF
NA | TRBJ2-1 | TRBV2 | CASSKKGSGRGYNEQFF
NA | TRBJ2-1 | TRBV5-1 | CASSVGQGTYNEQFF
NA | TRBJ2-5 | TRBV7-7 | CASSQTGSEETQYF
NA | TRBJ2-1 | TRBV19 | CASSKMTSGDNEQFF
NA | TRBJ1-1 | TRBV10-2 | CASSSGQGVTEAFF
NA | TRBJ2-1 | TRBV7-3 | CASSSGQGHNEQFF
NA | TRBJ2-4 | TRBV19 | CASSHGQELAKNIQYF
NA | TRBJ2-1 | TRBV20-1 | CSASKTSGGALKSNEQFF
NA | TRBJ2-3 | TRBV5-8 | CASSLDRGSTDTQYF
once | TRBJ2-1 | TRBV30 | CAWSVYYEQFF